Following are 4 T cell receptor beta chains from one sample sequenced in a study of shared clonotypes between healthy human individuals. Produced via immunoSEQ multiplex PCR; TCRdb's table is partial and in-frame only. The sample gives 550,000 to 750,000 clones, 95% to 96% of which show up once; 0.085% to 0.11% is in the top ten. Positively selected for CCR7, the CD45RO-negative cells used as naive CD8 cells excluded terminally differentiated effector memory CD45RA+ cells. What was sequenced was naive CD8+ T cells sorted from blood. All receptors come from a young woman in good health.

The CDR3 spells CASSITAGLSWDEQFF. The CDR3, as DNA: TGTGCCAGTAGTATCACAGCGGGGCTCAGCTGGGATGAGCAGTTCTTC. V and J are TRBV19 and TRBJ2-1, with 7 bases lining up with TRBD2. Germline V gene data show CDR1 as LNHDA and CDR2 as SQIVND (reference sequence). The CDR3 is made up of 16 amino acids. J was trimmed by 8 bases and V by 3 bases; bases with no gene match: 13.

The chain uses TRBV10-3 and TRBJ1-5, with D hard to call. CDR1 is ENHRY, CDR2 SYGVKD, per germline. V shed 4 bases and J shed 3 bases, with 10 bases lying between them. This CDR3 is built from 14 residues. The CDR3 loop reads CAISADKPNQPQHF. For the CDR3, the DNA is TGTGCCATCAGTGCAGACAAGCCCAATCAGCCCCAGCATTTT.

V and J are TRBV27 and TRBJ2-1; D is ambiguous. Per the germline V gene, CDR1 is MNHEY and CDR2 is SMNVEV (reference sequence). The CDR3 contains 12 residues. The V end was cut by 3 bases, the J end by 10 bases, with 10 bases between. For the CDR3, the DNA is TGTGCCAGCAGTTTCGGGCCCGACGAGCAGTTCTTC. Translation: CASSFGPDEQFF.

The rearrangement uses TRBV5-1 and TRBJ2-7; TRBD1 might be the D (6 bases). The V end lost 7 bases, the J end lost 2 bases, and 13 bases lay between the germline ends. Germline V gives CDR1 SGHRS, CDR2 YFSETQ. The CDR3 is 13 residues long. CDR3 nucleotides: TGCGCCAGCTCTACGAACAGGGCCTACGAGCAGTACTTC. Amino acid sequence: CASSTNRAYEQYF.